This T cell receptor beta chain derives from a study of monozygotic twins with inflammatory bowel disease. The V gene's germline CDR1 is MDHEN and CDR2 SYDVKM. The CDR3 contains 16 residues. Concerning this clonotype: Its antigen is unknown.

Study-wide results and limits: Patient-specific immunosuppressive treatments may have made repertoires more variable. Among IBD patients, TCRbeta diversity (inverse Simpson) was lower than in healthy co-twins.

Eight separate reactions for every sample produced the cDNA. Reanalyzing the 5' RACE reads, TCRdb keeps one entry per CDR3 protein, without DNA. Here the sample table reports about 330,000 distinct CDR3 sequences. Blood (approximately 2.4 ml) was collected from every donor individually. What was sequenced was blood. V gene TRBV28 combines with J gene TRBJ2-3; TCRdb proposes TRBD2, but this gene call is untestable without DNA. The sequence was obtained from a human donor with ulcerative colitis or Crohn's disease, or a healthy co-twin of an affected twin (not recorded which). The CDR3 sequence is CASGPQGRPLTDTQYF.